These 26 T cell receptor beta chains originate from one sample sequenced in a study of yellow fever vaccine responses in identical twins. TCRdb reprocessed the RT-PCR reads via MiXCR and lists one record per CDR3 protein. Of roughly 10,000 distinct CDR3 sequences listed, roughly 83% are singletons. This specimen consisted of T cells from blood (PBMCs), unsorted or a sorted subset (not recorded which), obtained before or after yellow fever vaccination (not recorded which). The receptors here all came from a woman under 30 who received the yellow fever vaccine.

The chain uses TRBV2 and TRBJ2-1; D is possibly TRBD1 or TRBD2 (5 bases each). Germline-derived CDR1 and CDR2 are SNHLY and FYNNEI. Trimming stripped 3 bases from V and 3 bases from J, with 9 bases between. The length of the CDR3 is 14 residues. In nucleotides, the CDR3 is TGTGCCAGCAGTGAGGTTGGGGGCTACAATGAGCAGTTCTTC. Amino acid sequence: CASSEVGGYNEQFF.

This clonotype was found once. The rearrangement joins TRBV28 to TRBJ1-5; D uncertain. Trimming shortened V by 5 bases and J by 0 bases, and 14 bases separated the two germline ends. Germline V gene sequence: CDR1 MDHEN, CDR2 SYDVKM. The CDR3 contains 16 residues. CDR3 in amino acids: CASSPPQGDSNQPQHF. CDR3 in DNA: TGTGCCAGCAGTCCCCCGCAAGGAGATAGCAATCAGCCCCAGCATTTT.

In its sample, this clonotype was seen once. This rearrangement joins TRBV29-1 to TRBJ1-1; no clear D. CDR1 is SQVTM, CDR2 ANQGSEA, per germline. This CDR3 region has 13 residues. V gave up 3 bases and J gave up 1 base, with 9 bases separating them. Here the CDR3 DNA reads TGCAGCGTTGAGGGTTGGGGGAACACTGAAGCTTTCTTT. Protein sequence: CSVEGWGNTEAFF. Together with reference TRBV29-1 and TRBJ1-1, the CDR3 gives the full variable domain: SAVISQKPSRDICQRGTSLTIQCQVDSQVTMMFWYRQQPGQSLTLIATANQGSEATYESGFVIDKFPISRPNLTFSTLTVSNMSPEDSSIYLCSVEGWGNTEAFFGQGTRLTVV.

This clonotype has only a few counts. The V gene is TRBV2, the J gene TRBJ1-6; D is unresolved. Trimming removed 3 bases at V and 0 bases at J, with 6 bases between. Germline V gene data show CDR1 as SNHLY and CDR2 as FYNNEI. This CDR3 comprises 15 residues. The DNA of the CDR3 is TGTGCCAGCAGTGATGTGAGCTCCTATAATTCACCCCTCCACTTT. As protein: CASSDVSSYNSPLHF.

This clonotype appeared a few times. This chain uses TRBV29-1 with TRBJ2-7, with no clear D. Germline CDR1 is SQVTM and CDR2 is ANQGSEA. With 4 bases removed from V and 3 bases from J, the gap between germline ends came to 10 bases. CDR3 length: 12 amino acids. The DNA for the CDR3 is TGCAGCGTTGCCGCCACCTTCTACGAGCAGTACTTC. Protein sequence: CSVAATFYEQYF.

CDR3 DNA: TGTGCCAGCAGCCCGGGACAGGGCTACCGGGGCTACACCTTC. This gives the protein CASSPGQGYRGYTF. The chain links TRBV3-1 to TRBJ1-2; 9 bases fit TRBD1. This CDR3 has 14 residues. CDR1 LGHDT and CDR2 YNNKEL come from the germline V gene (reference sequence). Unmatched junction bases numbered 8, after V lost 4 bases and J lost 8 bases.

The table lists this clonotype with a count of one. This chain links TRBV19 with TRBJ1-5; D is unresolved. Trimming pared 6 bases from V and 11 bases from J, leaving 17 bases between. The CDR3 is 13 amino acids. Germline loops: CDR1 LNHDA, CDR2 SQIVND (reference sequence). The CDR3 is CASSVNEIMAQHF. Here the CDR3 DNA reads TGTGCCAGTAGCGTCAATGAAATCATGGCCCAGCATTTT.

The V gene is TRBV11-3, the J gene TRBJ2-1; possibly TRBD1 for D (5 bases). This CDR3 spans 12 amino acids. V lost 6 bases and J 5 bases, leaving 8 bases between the germline ends. Germline assignment: CDR1 SGHNT and CDR2 YENEEA. The CDR3 sequence is CASSQGNNEQFF. The CDR3 DNA reads as TGTGCCAGCAGTCAGGGCAACAATGAGCAGTTCTTC.

This rearrangement joins TRBV13 to TRBJ2-7, with a possible D match to TRBD1 (5 bases). Germline V CDR1 and CDR2: PRHDT, FYEKMQ (reference sequence). This CDR3 spans 12 amino acids. The ends were cut back, 7 bases at V and 3 bases at J, with 10 bases in the middle. For the CDR3, the DNA is TGTGCCAGCACGGGCAGGGTCTACGAGCAGTACTTC. It yields the protein CASTGRVYEQYF.

The chain joins TRBV10-3 to TRBJ2-1; D gene ambiguous. V shed 3 bases and J shed 7 bases, with 10 bases lying between them. Germline V gives CDR1 ENHRY, CDR2 SYGVKD. This CDR3 is 13 amino acids long. Here the CDR3 DNA reads TGTGCCATCAGTGACCAGATAGGGAATGAGCAGTTCTTC. It is translated as CAISDQIGNEQFF.

The chain couples TRBV23-1 to TRBJ1-6, with D unclear. TRBV23-1 counts as an open reading frame of uncertain function. The CDR3 extends over 12 amino acids. V was cut by 8 bases and J by 5 bases, with 7 bases left in between. CDR3 sequence: CASGSHNSPLHF. The DNA of the CDR3 is TGCGCCAGCGGCAGCCATAATTCACCCCTCCACTTT.

This chain uses TRBV2 with TRBJ2-6; D ambiguous. CDR1 and CDR2 from the germline V gene are SNHLY and FYNNEI. This CDR3 spans 15 amino acids. The V end was cut by 7 bases, the J end by 0 bases, with 10 bases between. CDR3 residues: CASTALPSGANVLTF. The CDR3 DNA reads TGTGCCAGCACTGCGCTTCCCTCTGGGGCCAACGTCCTGACTTTC.

Turning to this clonotype: Its ends do not fully match the called genes, so a read error is possible. The chain joins TRBV28 to TRBJ2-1, with no clear D. Germline V gene data show CDR1 as MDHEN and CDR2 as SYDVKM. This CDR3 contains 12 residues. The DNA for the CDR3 is TGTGCCAGCAGTCCACGGGTCTCTGGTAGCCTCTTC. Protein sequence: CASSPRVSGSLF.

This rearrangement joins TRBV7-9 to TRBJ2-3; D is unresolved. Germline loops: CDR1 SEHNR, CDR2 FQNEAQ (reference sequence). The CDR3 loop spans 17 amino acids. Between the trimmed V and J ends, which lost 1 base and 2 bases, there was a span of 16 bases. DNA for the CDR3: TGTGCCAGCAGCTTAGGGTCTAGAAAGAACTACACAGATACGCAGTATTTT. The encoded protein is CASSLGSRKNYTDTQYF.

This chain joins TRBV11-1 and TRBJ1-1; the D is unclear. Germline-derived CDR1 and CDR2 are SGHAT and FQDESV (reference sequence). The CDR3 is 13 amino acids. Deletions cut 3 bases from V and 1 base from J, with 6 bases between. In DNA form, the CDR3 reads TGTGCCAGCAGCTTCTACACGAACACTGAAGCTTTCTTT. This gives the protein CASSFYTNTEAFF.

The V call is TRBV4-1, the J call TRBJ1-1; D gene ambiguous. CDR1 is MGHRA and CDR2 is YSYEKL in the germline V gene. Trimming removed 2 bases at V and 13 bases at J, with 17 bases between. The CDR3 covers 13 residues. The CDR3 sequence is CASSQFERTEIFF. In nucleotides, the CDR3 is TGCGCCAGCAGCCAATTTGAGAGAACTGAAATTTTCTTT.

This chain uses TRBV27 with TRBJ1-2, with D hard to call. With 5 bases removed from V and 6 bases from J, the gap between germline ends came to 16 bases. The CDR3 extends over 14 amino acids. Germline-derived CDR1 and CDR2 are MNHEY and SMNVEV (reference sequence). CDR3 in amino acids: CASSPGFGVDGYTF. CDR3 DNA sequence: TGTGCCAGCAGTCCAGGTTTCGGGGTGGATGGCTACACCTTC.

The chain recombines TRBV15 with TRBJ1-3; D call uncertain. Germline V gives CDR1 LNHNV, CDR2 YYDKDF (reference sequence). This CDR3 has 15 residues. Trimming took 0 bases from V and 4 from J, leaving 10 bases between them. CDR3 DNA: TGTGCCACCAGCAGAGATCGAGGTTTAGGAAACACCATATATTTT. Translation gives CATSRDRGLGNTIYF.

In its sample, this clonotype was seen a few times. The chain recombines TRBV2 with TRBJ1-6; D might be TRBD1 (6 bases). V was shortened by 4 bases and J by 7 bases, with 17 bases between the two germline ends. This CDR3 spans 16 amino acids. Germline CDR1 and CDR2: SNHLY and FYNNEI. Written as DNA, the CDR3 is TGTGCCAGCAGTGGGTTGCTGGACAGAGACAATTCACCCCTCCACTTT. It specifies CASSGLLDRDNSPLHF.

V gene TRBV12-3 or TRBV12-4 combines with J gene TRBJ2-3; 12 bases match TRBD2. The CDR3 is 15 amino acids. Trimming cost V 8 bases and J 2 bases; bases outside gene matches: 5. The CDR3 DNA reads TGTGCCAGCCGATCTAGCGGGAGGGCCACAGATACGCAGTATTTT. This gives the protein CASRSSGRATDTQYF.

The J gene is TRBJ2-1, the V gene TRBV28, with D tentatively TRBD1 (7 bases). V lost 6 bases and J lost 11, with 11 bases in between. There are 11 residues in the CDR3. In germline, CDR1 is MDHEN, CDR2 SYDVKM. CDR3 sequence (DNA): TGTGCCAGCAGCCAGGGGGGTAAGCAGTTCTTC. Residues: CASSQGGKQFF. Filled out from reference TRBV28 and TRBJ2-1, the complete variable domain reads DVKVTQSSRYLVKRTGEKVFLECVQDMDHENMFWYRQDPGLGLRLIYFSYDVKMKEKGDIPEGYSVSREKKERFSLILESASTNQTSMYLCASSQGGKQFFGPGTRLTVL.

The gene calls are TRBV7-2 and TRBJ1-1; no clear D. Trimming left V 5 bases short and J 0 bases short, with 19 bases between. There are 17 residues in the CDR3. Germline CDR1 reads SGHTA; CDR2 reads FQGNSA. For the CDR3, the DNA is TGTGCCAGCAGCCCCCACGGACGAGCGATAATGAACACTGAAGCTTTCTTT. Translation gives CASSPHGRAIMNTEAFF.

This clonotype showed up just a few times. The chain joins TRBV15 to TRBJ2-1, with TRBD1 identical over 8 bases. Losses at the gene ends were 4 bases for V and 8 bases for J; bases not matched to a gene: 7. This CDR3 is 14 amino acids long. CDR1 is LNHNV, CDR2 YYDKDF, per germline (reference sequence). The CDR3 DNA follows: TGTGCCACCAGCATCACAGGACAGGGCGATGAGCAGTTCTTC. Its protein product is CATSITGQGDEQFF.

The rearrangement uses TRBV7-9 and TRBJ2-5; D not certain. This CDR3 has 12 amino acids. V dropped 3 bases and J dropped 2 bases, with 4 bases sitting between them. CDR1 and CDR2 (germline): SEHNR, FQNEAQ (reference sequence). CDR3 residues: CASSLVQETQYF. In DNA, the CDR3 is TGTGCCAGCAGCTTGGTTCAAGAGACCCAGTACTTC.

The chain carries TRBV29-1 and TRBJ2-5; 8 bases are shared with TRBD2. The V gene end was trimmed by 5 bases and the J gene end by 4 bases; junction bases not matched to a gene: 9. This CDR3 contains 14 residues. Germline V CDR1 and CDR2: SQVTM, ANQGSEA. Written as DNA, the CDR3 is TGCAGCGTTCCCCTTCGGGGGGGGGCAGAGACCCAGTACTTC. It translates to CSVPLRGGAETQYF.

The chain recombines TRBV4-1 with TRBJ1-2; tentatively, D is TRBD1 (5 bases). The CDR3 totals 13 residues. Germline loops: CDR1 MGHRA, CDR2 YSYEKL. With 3 bases removed from V and 0 bases from J, the gap between germline ends came to 5 bases. The CDR3 nucleotides are TGCGCCAGCAGCCAGACAGCTAACTATGGCTACACCTTC. It specifies CASSQTANYGYTF.